Shown below are 12 T cell receptor beta chains from a single sample sequenced in a study of Ad26.COV2.S vaccination and SARS-CoV-2 variants. Repertoires were generated with immunoSEQ multiplex PCR, while TCRdb's copy carries only in-frame clones and drops some. The sample includes about 680,000 clones, roughly nine tenths of them seen just once. Treatment of the sample: around 19 received Ad26.COV2.S at low or high dose, single or two shots; 5 received placebo; per-sample allocation not given. Following the first vaccine or placebo injection, samples were taken on day 63. The specimen comprised peripheral blood, sampled in a trial of Ad26.COV2.S vaccine versus placebo. The receptors shown here come from a person aged 18 to 59 who received the Ad26.COV2.S COVID-19 vaccine or a placebo.

The chain uses TRBV18 and TRBJ2-7; 10 bases match TRBD1. Germline V CDR1 and CDR2: KGHSH, LQKENI. The CDR3 runs to 17 residues. J was trimmed by 3 bases and V by 6 bases; bases with no gene match: 14. DNA of the CDR3: TGTGCCAGCTCCTGGACAGGGGGAAGCACGGCCAACTACGAGCAGTACTTC. This translates into CASSWTGGSTANYEQYF.

The chain has TRBV19 and TRBJ2-3; D possibly matches TRBD1 or TRBD2 (5 bases each). The germline gives CDR1 LNHDA, CDR2 SQIVND (reference sequence). The germline V and J ends were trimmed by 1 base and 1 base, with 9 bases remaining between them. The CDR3 runs to 15 residues. The CDR3: CASSIGGTRTDTQYF. In DNA, the CDR3 is TGTGCCAGTAGTATAGGTGGGACCCGCACAGATACGCAGTATTTT.

The chain carries TRBV7-8 and TRBJ1-1; 7 positions agree with TRBD1. Germline assignment: CDR1 SGHVS and CDR2 FQNEAQ. This CDR3 contains 18 residues. Unmatched junction bases numbered 15, after V lost 4 bases and J lost 1 base. The CDR3 region is CASSSRQGSPLRNTEAFF. DNA of the CDR3: TGTGCCAGCAGCTCGAGACAGGGATCTCCCCTTAGGAACACTGAAGCTTTCTTT.

The CDR3 sequence is CASSLERVFSGNTIYF. In nucleotides, the CDR3 is TGTGCCAGCAGCTTAGAGAGGGTCTTCTCTGGAAACACCATATATTTT. V usage is TRBV7-8 and J usage is TRBJ1-3; D is ambiguous. This CDR3 is 16 amino acids long. Trimming removed 1 base at V and 0 bases at J, with 10 bases between. The germline V gene encodes CDR1 SGHVS and CDR2 FQNEAQ.

The CDR3 DNA reads TGTGCCAGTAGTATAAAGCGACACCACGAGCAGTACTTC. This translates into CASSIKRHHEQYF. V gene TRBV19 combines with J gene TRBJ2-7; D remains ambiguous. The CDR3 contains 13 residues. In germline, CDR1 is LNHDA, CDR2 SQIVND (reference sequence). V dropped 2 bases and J dropped 5 bases, with 10 bases sitting between them.

The chain carries TRBV30 and TRBJ2-1; a weak D match, TRBD1 (6 bases). Trimming cost V 0 bases and J 6 bases, with 12 bases left between them. CDR3 length: 14 residues. Looked up from germline, CDR1 is GTSNPN and CDR2 is SVGIG (reference sequence). This chain's CDR3 is CAWSVTQGRNEQFF. For the CDR3, the DNA is TGTGCCTGGAGTGTAACCCAGGGGCGCAATGAGCAGTTCTTC.

The chain links TRBV2 to TRBJ2-7; the D is unclear. The germline gives CDR1 SNHLY, CDR2 FYNNEI. V lost 3 bases to trimming and J lost 2 bases, with 11 bases between them. The CDR3 consists of 14 residues. The CDR3 is CASSDPQLAYEQYF. CDR3 DNA sequence: TGTGCCAGCAGTGACCCACAGCTTGCCTACGAGCAGTACTTC.

J is TRBJ1-3 and V is TRBV4-1; D not resolved. This CDR3 spans 18 amino acids. V was trimmed by 0 bases and J by 0 bases, leaving 15 bases between them. Germline V gene sequence: CDR1 MGHRA, CDR2 YSYEKL. CDR3 sequence: CASSQDRWRSSSGNTIYF. The DNA of the CDR3 is TGCGCCAGCAGCCAAGATAGATGGCGGTCCAGCTCTGGAAACACCATATATTTT.

The V and J genes are TRBV30 and TRBJ1-1; no definite D call. The CDR3 has 11 amino acids. V was trimmed by 1 base and J by 6 bases, leaving 6 bases between them. CDR1 and CDR2 from the germline V gene are GTSNPN and SVGIG (reference sequence). The CDR3 DNA sequence: TGTGCCTGGAGTGGGTTGGCTGAAGCTTTCTTT. Translated, it gives CAWSGLAEAFF.

The chain is built from TRBV13 and TRBJ2-5; no definite D call. CDR1 is PRHDT, CDR2 FYEKMQ, per germline (reference sequence). The CDR3 consists of 14 residues. Trimming pared 1 base from V and 3 bases from J, leaving 9 bases between. The DNA of the CDR3 is TGTGCCAGCAGCTTAGTAGGCAGAGAAGAGACCCAGTACTTC. Residues: CASSLVGREETQYF.

The chain combines TRBV21-1 with TRBJ2-7; no DNA check was done on the table's D call, TRBD1. TRBV21-1 is annotated as a pseudogene. The CDR3 extends over 19 amino acids. The CDR3 is CASSKSAWTIGYKSREQYF. The CDR3 region has the DNA TGTGCCAGCAGCAAGAGCGCCTGGACAATAGGGTATAAGTCGCGCGAGCAGTACTTC.

This chain links TRBV18 with TRBJ1-2; a weak D match, TRBD1 (5 bases). CDR1 is KGHSH and CDR2 is LQKENI in the germline V gene. This CDR3 has 15 residues. Deletions cut 0 bases from V and 4 bases from J, with 12 bases between. The chain's CDR3 is CASSPPSGGTYGYTF. DNA for the CDR3: TGTGCCAGCTCACCACCGAGCGGGGGGACCTATGGCTACACCTTC.